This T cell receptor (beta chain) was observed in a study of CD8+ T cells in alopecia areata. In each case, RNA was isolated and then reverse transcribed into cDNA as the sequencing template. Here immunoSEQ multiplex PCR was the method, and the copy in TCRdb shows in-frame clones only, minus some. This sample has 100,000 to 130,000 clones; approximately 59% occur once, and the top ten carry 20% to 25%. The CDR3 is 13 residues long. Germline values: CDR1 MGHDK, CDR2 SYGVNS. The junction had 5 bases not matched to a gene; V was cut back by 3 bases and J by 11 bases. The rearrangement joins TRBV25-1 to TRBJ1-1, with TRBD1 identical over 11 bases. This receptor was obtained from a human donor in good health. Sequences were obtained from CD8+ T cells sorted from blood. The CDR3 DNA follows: TGTGCCAGCAGTGACCCGGGACAGGGGGAGGCTTTCTTT. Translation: CASSDPGQGEAFF.